A single sample is the source of the 14 T cell receptor beta chains below, sequenced in a study of T cells in Graves' hyperthyroidism and ophthalmopathy. Amplification yielded TCR beta CDR3 regions, with RNA transcripts as the source. HTBI primers were employed in a first-round RT-PCR of the TCR CDR3. TCRdb redid the calling of the multiplex PCR reads with MiXCR, one entry per CDR3 protein. In the table there are about 380,000 distinct CDR3 sequences, approximately 15% of which are singletons. Sequencing was performed on blood. These receptors all come from a woman aged 60-75 years with Graves' hyperthyroidism.

V and J are TRBV19 and TRBJ2-7; 10 bases fit TRBD1. Trimming removed 8 bases from V and 4 bases from J; junction bases left unmatched: 5. This CDR3 contains 13 residues. Germline CDR1 reads LNHDA; CDR2 reads SQIVND (reference sequence). The CDR3 loop reads CASGQGVLYEQYF. In DNA form, the CDR3 reads TGTGCCAGTGGACAGGGGGTCTTGTACGAGCAGTACTTC. The whole variable domain, remainder taken from reference TRBV19 and TRBJ2-7, is DGGITQSPKYLFRKEGQNVTLSCEQNLNHDAMYWYRQDPGQGLRLIYYSQIVNDFQKGDIAEGYSVSREKKESFPLTVTSAQKNPTAFYLCASGQGVLYEQYFGPGTRLTVT.

This clonotype was seen at least ten times. The chain recombines TRBV28 with TRBJ2-6; no clear D gene. Trimming stripped 5 bases from V and 4 bases from J, with 12 bases between. The germline CDR1 and CDR2 sequences are MDHEN and SYDVKM. The CDR3 loop spans 15 amino acids. The CDR3 loop reads CASSPAPSGANVLTF. CDR3 nucleotides: TGTGCCAGCAGTCCGGCCCCCTCCGGGGCCAACGTCCTGACTTTC. Looking up the rest from reference TRBV28 and TRBJ2-6 gives the full variable domain: DVKVTQSSRYLVKRTGEKVFLECVQDMDHENMFWYRQDPGLGLRLIYFSYDVKMKEKGDIPEGYSVSREKKERFSLILESASTNQTSMYLCASSPAPSGANVLTFGAGSRLTVL.

This clonotype was found once. The junction departs from germline at one end; a sequencing error may be responsible. The chain recombines TRBV19 with TRBJ2-7; 8 nucleotides line up with TRBD1. The germline V gene has CDR1 LNHDA and CDR2 SQIVND (reference sequence). CDR3 length equals 14 residues. CDR3 in DNA: TGTGTCAGTAAGGCTCAGGGGGCTACCTACGAGCAGTACTTC. Encoded protein: CVSKAQGATYEQYF.

At least ten counts were recorded for this clonotype. The rearrangement uses TRBV2 and TRBJ1-2, with no clear D. The CDR3 consists of 12 residues. V lost 0 bases to trimming and J lost 6 bases, with 5 bases between them. Germline values: CDR1 SNHLY, CDR2 FYNNEI. CDR3 residues: CASSEAHDGYTF. The CDR3 bases are TGTGCCAGCAGTGAAGCCCACGATGGCTACACCTTC.

CDR3 region: CASSLDGHVEETQYF. For the CDR3, the DNA is TGCGCCAGCAGCCTCGACGGACATGTGGAAGAGACCCAGTACTTC. The chain joins TRBV5-1 to TRBJ2-5; D perhaps matches TRBD1 (5 bases). The CDR3 has 15 residues. Trimming took 4 bases from V and 3 from J, leaving 16 bases between them. CDR1 is SGHRS and CDR2 is YFSETQ in the germline V gene. The whole variable domain, filled in from reference TRBV5-1 and TRBJ2-5, reads KAGVTQTPRYLIKTRGQQVTLSCSPISGHRSVSWYQQTPGQGLQFLFEYFSETQRNKGNFPGRFSGRQFSNSRSEMNVSTLELGDSALYLCASSLDGHVEETQYFGPGTRLLVL.

This clonotype was observed at least ten times. The rearrangement uses TRBV20-1 and TRBJ1-1, with D tentatively TRBD1 (5 bases). This CDR3 comprises 14 residues. V was shortened by 3 bases and J by 0 bases, with 11 bases between the two germline ends. CDR1 and CDR2 (germline): DFQATT, SNEGSKA (reference sequence). The chain's CDR3 is CSASLAGLNTEAFF. The CDR3 nucleotides read TGCAGTGCTAGTTTAGCAGGGCTGAACACTGAAGCTTTCTTT.

The chain links TRBV11-3 to TRBJ1-2; D unclear. CDR1 and CDR2 (germline): SGHNT, YENEEA. The CDR3 length is 13 residues. V gave up 4 bases and J gave up 5 bases, with 11 bases separating them. In DNA form, the CDR3 reads TGTGCCAGCAGCTCAACCTCGGTGTATGGCTACACCTTC. As protein: CASSSTSVYGYTF.

There are many counts of this clonotype. Written as DNA, the CDR3 is TGTGCCAGCACCGTTGGGGGGGGAACAGATACGCAGTATTTT. Translating it yields CASTVGGGTDTQYF. The chain is built from TRBV28 and TRBJ2-3; 7 bases line up with TRBD2. Unmatched junction bases numbered 7, after V lost 7 bases and J lost 3 bases. The CDR3 is 14 amino acids. Germline V gives CDR1 MDHEN, CDR2 SYDVKM.

This clonotype was counted many times. J is TRBJ1-5 and V is TRBV2; D call uncertain. Trimming shortened V by 10 bases and J by 0 bases, and 13 bases separated the two germline ends. Germline CDR1 SNHLY, CDR2 FYNNEI. The CDR3 spans 14 residues. The CDR3 reads CATGGRFSNQPQHF. Here the CDR3 DNA reads TGTGCCACAGGCGGGAGGTTTAGCAATCAGCCCCAGCATTTT.

This clonotype has a count of ten or more. The chain couples TRBV11-2 to TRBJ2-7; D not resolved. Trimming cost V 3 bases and J 6 bases, with 15 bases left between them. Germline values: CDR1 SGHAT, CDR2 FQNNGV. There are 14 residues in the CDR3. In DNA, the CDR3 is TGTGCCAGCAGCTTCGTCCAACCTCGCGCCGAGCAGTACTTC. Amino acid sequence: CASSFVQPRAEQYF.

To note about this clonotype: Just one base apart from a much larger clone, this may be a read error. The chain is built from TRBV12-3 or TRBV12-4 and TRBJ2-1, with 11 bases identical to TRBD2. The DNA end favors TRBJ2-7, so the J call may be wrong. This CDR3 has 15 amino acids. DNA of the CDR3: TGTGCCAGCAGCTCACTAGCGGGAGTCCGGAATGAGCAGTACTTC. Protein: CASSSLAGVRNEQYF.

The chain couples TRBV6-5 to TRBJ1-5; perhaps TRBD1 as D (5 bases). CDR1 is MNHEY and CDR2 is SVGAGI in the germline V gene. There are 16 residues in the CDR3. Trimming stripped 0 bases from V and 5 bases from J, with 14 bases between. The CDR3 DNA reads TGTGCCAGCAGTTACTCGCTGAGGGGCGCCTATCAGCCCCAGCATTTT. Amino acids: CASSYSLRGAYQPQHF.

This clonotype was recorded many times. The V gene is TRBV7-9, the J gene TRBJ2-7, with 8 bases identical to TRBD2. Germline V lookup: CDR1 SEHNR, CDR2 FQNEAQ (reference sequence). This CDR3 comprises 15 residues. After removal of 1 base from V and 3 bases from J, the junction contained 5 bases not matched to a gene. The CDR3 here is CASSLEASGHYEQYF. Here the CDR3 DNA reads TGTGCCAGCAGCTTAGAGGCTAGCGGGCACTACGAGCAGTACTTC.

This clonotype was counted only a few times. The chain combines TRBV4-1 with TRBJ2-7; D may be TRBD2 (6 bases). V lost 0 bases and J lost 3, with 18 bases in between. This CDR3 is 17 amino acids long. Per the germline V gene, CDR1 is MGHRA and CDR2 is YSYEKL. CDR3 in DNA: TGCGCCAGCAGCCAAGAGTTTCTCCGGGGGACCGGCTACGAGCAGTACTTC. This encodes CASSQEFLRGTGYEQYF.